This T cell receptor beta chain was documented in a study of naive and memory T cell subsets. Study-wide results and caveats: A few larger clonotypes appeared in naive repertoires, especially CD8, possibly memory cells re-expressing CD45RA. The power law exponent of TCR abundance differed between naive and memory cells. Over 95% of naive TCR sequences appeared only once after error correction, unlike memory subsets.

Germline V CDR1 and CDR2: DFQATT, SNEGSKA (reference sequence). Germline trimming cut 3 bases from V and 0 bases from J; bases unmatched to any gene: 4. This CDR3 has 16 amino acids. Overnight CMV lysate stimulation of fresh PBMCs defined donor CMV status by CD4+ IFNgamma. Both TRBC1 and TRBC2 were covered by a beta constant-region primer of two equimolar oligonucleotides. Four rounds of PCR amplified the ligated cDNA using nested alpha and beta constant-region primers plus SP2. TCRdb redid the calling of the UMI-ligation and nested PCR reads with MiXCR, one entry per CDR3 protein. The repertoire holds 150,000 or so distinct CDR3 sequences, 22% seen once, with roughly 0.1% in the top ten. This clonotype appeared a few times. Antigen specificity is unknown.

The receptor's source is a human donor in good health. The sequenced sample was naive CD4+ T cells from blood. V usage is TRBV20-1 and J usage is TRBJ2-1; the match to TRBD2 covers 11 bases. CDR3 protein: CSARTSGDSSYNEQFF. For the CDR3, the DNA is TGCAGTGCTAGGACTAGCGGGGACAGCTCCTACAATGAGCAGTTCTTC.